The sequence of this TCR beta chain was determined in a study of T cell responses to AZD1222 COVID-19 vaccine. TCRdb keeps only in-frame clones here, not all; method: immunoSEQ multiplex PCR. The data hold under 200,000 clones, with 92% observed a single time. The CDR3 loop spans 13 amino acids. Trimming pared 2 bases from V and 1 base from J, leaving 6 bases between. The germline CDR1 and CDR2 sequences are ENHRY and SYGVKD. Study-wide results and caveats: Just a handful of AZD1222 recipients were seropositive at baseline.

In regard to this clone: As yet, its antigen is unknown.

The chain recombines TRBV10-3 with TRBJ2-7; D is unresolved. This specimen consisted of peripheral blood, obtained on day 0 of AZD1222 vaccination. The sequence came from an adult in good health. In DNA, the CDR3 is TGTGCCATCAGTGAGACAGATTCCTACGAGCAGTACTTC. Its protein product is CAISETDSYEQYF.